This entry is about one TCR beta chain. This clone is a singleton in its sample. No cognate antigen has been identified for it. Base qualities are not provided; no much larger clone lies one nucleotide away. These data belong to a study of cytomegalovirus exposure and HLA in healthy donors (dated by TCRdb to the late 2010s). General notes on the study: An earlier analysis of more than 550 of the donors reported about 300 Gb of sequence data and around 100 million unique TCR beta sequences obtained from some 170 million T cells. Approximately 310 gigabases of sequencing data and 80 million or so unique TCR sequences were included in an early release covering about 700 HLA-typed donors. The genetic ancestry cluster associated with self-reported Caucasian donors included over 65% of the approximately 410 genotyped donors. The study aimed to test whether signatures of past pathogen exposure could be identified by cataloging public T cell receptors. The study profiled the T cell repertoires of around 700 subjects by immunosequencing and related them to cytomegalovirus serostatus. Besides the first cohort of roughly 640 subjects, a separate validation cohort made up of some 110 different subjects was used. To predict cytomegalovirus infection status, the study brought together high-throughput TCR immunosequencing, statistical association of individual TCRs with disease status, and machine learning. To study patterns of TCR occurrence, a later analysis re-analyzed previously published TCR beta repertoires from 666 donors and added high-resolution HLA genotyping. Rather than using new phenotypic data, the later analysis identified candidate immune exposures from TCR beta sequences and from how often those sequences occurred across donors. An earlier analysis of some 500 of the donors applied high-throughput TCR beta sequencing to assess whether each TCR beta V gene segment acted as functional or pseudogenic. Donor age, sex, ethnicity and CMV serostatus were collected together with the repertoire data. A later genetic analysis used genome-wide SNP genotypes for about 65% of the 666 donors, treating that subset as a discovery cohort. All discovery cohort repertoires had been generated on a single sequencing platform. Both class I and class II loci were covered by HLA typing, at four-digit resolution. The number of donors typed differed by locus, with about 629-630 for A, B, C, DRB1 and DQB1, 522 for DQA1, under 610 for DPA1, and over 400 for DPB1. Four to six DR-DQ haplotypes were handled as single units for association and clustering, since linkage in the cohort was strong. Across under 500 genotyped donors of the cohort, an average of about 250,000 unique TCR beta nucleotide sequences per donor were sequenced, and roughly 18% of those sequences were non-productive.

Taken from cysteine to phenylalanine, the CDR3 has 13 residues. Only the CDR3 part of the read is kept: 39 bases, read in frame from the first base. Sequences SQVTM (CDR1) and ANQGSEA (CDR2) are obtained from the germline V gene. The germline V end is reduced by 4 bases and the J end by 10 bases; junction bases left unmatched: 11. The cohort comprised around 700 healthy bone marrow donors. Cohort members were all nominally healthy when sampled, although unrecorded immune exposures were likely present. Of the 700 or so cohort members, about 290 had a positive CMV serostatus and about 360 had a negative one, while no CMV serostatus was recorded for the donor. Every donor gave a peripheral blood sample, and the peripheral blood mononuclear cells from that sample were used for TCR beta sequencing. The Qiagen DNeasy Blood Extraction Kit was used to extract genomic DNA from the blood cell samples. Libraries came from the immunoSEQ multiplex PCR assay. For the multiplex PCR, a mixture combining 60 forward primers for TCR Vbeta segments and 13 reverse primers for TCR Jbeta segments was used. The CDR3 region of rearranged TCR beta genes was amplified from genomic DNA by a multiplex PCR assay. The Illumina HiSeq System was used to sequence the amplified TCR beta libraries as 87-base-pair reads. The study's own analysis went as follows. A later analysis counted some 74 million unique TCR beta chains across the 650 to 700 repertoires, and 10 million to 11 million of these chains were shared by at least two donors. A nearest-neighbor algorithm error-corrected the raw reads and collapsed the reads into unique sequences, merging closely related sequences to remove PCR and sequencing errors. To assign V, D and J gene segments, CDR3 sequences were aligned to IMGT reference sequences. Each retained sequence needed at least a six-nucleotide match to both a V gene segment and a J gene segment. Rearrangements were called productive when the CDR3 lacked stop codons and stayed in frame with V and J; all others were non-productive. Following IMGT convention, CDR3 was defined as the stretch from the second conserved V-encoded cysteine up to the conserved J-encoded phenylalanine. The earlier analysis of 500 to 600 of the donors excluded sequences that lacked an unambiguous match to a single V gene segment. In an earlier analysis of some 590 of the donors, a V segment was called functional when productive rearrangements were above 56.7%, and segregating when the standard deviation between donors exceeded 5%. A statistical classification framework was built for diagnosing cytomegalovirus status from the catalog of TCR beta chain sequences. V and J gene assignment, in a later analysis, came from comparing TCR nucleotide sequences with IMGT/GENE-DB human TR gene sequences. In a later analysis, CDR3 sequences and most-parsimonious VDJ recombination scenarios were assigned using the TCRdist pipeline. A later analysis defined each TCR beta chain by its CDR3 amino acid sequence plus V-gene family, and excluded reads lacking a unique V-gene family. In a later analysis, some 600 highly shared, low-generation-probability nucleotide sequences were removed to address suspected cross-contamination and a sequencing artifact. A later analysis calculated a clonal expansion index for each public chain from normalized within-repertoire ranks of inferred template counts. In a later analysis, generation probabilities were computed with a VDJ recombination model fitted to out-of-frame rearrangements, and the resulting probabilities were checked against IGoR. Hypergeometric tests were used in a later analysis to score TCR-TCR, TCR-HLA and TCR-CMV co-occurrence, with a repertoire-size bias correction applied to the TCR pairs. In a later analysis, false discovery rates were estimated by permuting HLA or CMV assignments 20 times. In a later analysis, co-occurring TCRs were grouped using DBSCAN, with TCRdist sequence similarity added in when clustering inside HLA-allele-positive subsets. Co-occurrence clustering excluded repertoires with fewer than 30,000 or more than 120,000 public chains, plus five with anomalous nucleotide sharing. TCRdb holds this immuneACCESS table with in-frame rearrangements only. Some clones are missing; in checked studies, unresolved V genes explain under half, and the rest has no known cause. V, J and clone size are those of that table, while D and trimming were read from the DNA. A total of over 85,000 clones appear in this sample, nearly 65% of them only once. The top ten constitute 4.5% to 5% of the sample.

Study-level results and caveats: In the study, 164 TCR beta chains were listed as associated with cytomegalovirus. V-gene and J-gene trimming of TCR beta chains was associated with a missense DCLRE1C variant in a later genetic analysis, and the association was replicated in an independent cohort. The classifier was reported to diagnose cytomegalovirus status with high specificity and sensitivity in both the original and validation cohorts. A further reported finding was that TCR beta sequences accurately predicted the HLA-A and HLA-B alleles for most subjects in the first cohort. According to the authors, the approach could potentially be generalized to other disease states and immunological phenotypes. In an earlier analysis of some 500 of the donors, most TCR beta V segments were observed in productive rearrangements about 90% or about 30% of the time, broadly matching IMGT annotations. Correlated functional status among segregating V segments might be attributable to linkage disequilibrium, but an unknown experimental factor could not be ruled out. For the cohort, immune exposure information was limited to CMV serostatus. A later analysis found that HLA-associated TCR beta chains were more clonally expanded and had lower generation probabilities than equally common non-associated chains. Because counts were too low, about 15 rarely observed V segments, including chromosome 9 orphons, were left out of the earlier analysis of roughly 600 of the donors. A group of highly shared sequence variants was considered likely to be a technical artifact of the sequencing pipeline. Some IMGT-functional V segments, including TRBV6-2 and TRBV6-3, could not be told apart with the 87-base-pair reads, so those segments were excluded. In a later genetic analysis, fewer N-insertions in productive TCRs were reported among donors in an Asian-associated ancestry cluster than the roughly 670-donor mean. Most CMV-associated TCR beta chains appeared to be HLA-restricted in a later analysis, and the HLA associations seemed to be driven largely by CMV exposure. In a later analysis, over 15,000 TCR beta sequences were associated with specific HLA alleles at a false discovery rate of 0.05. Several of the top co-occurrence clusters appeared to be linked to parvovirus B19, influenza, CMV and Epstein-Barr virus, according to a later analysis. This cohort had only TCR beta chains sequenced, and the lack of alpha or paired-chain data limited which features could be detected. Presence/absence analyses assumed roughly uniform sequencing depth across donors, an assumption that may not hold. In vitro tests confirmed that three of the cytomegalovirus-associated TCR beta chains recognize cytomegalovirus antigens. Strong co-occurrence of HLA alleles, especially DR and DQ, made assigning TCR associations to individual alleles difficult. Most TCR sequences were observed very rarely across donors, whereas some public TCRs were present in many individuals. Because HLA typing was missing for some donors at each locus, association tests included only the typed subset. A later analysis found that TCR association rates varied across HLA loci, with DRB1 alleles showing the most associated TCRs and HLA-C alleles the fewest.

The receptor comes from a human donor in good health. The sample was PBMCs. The chain is assembled from TRBV29-1 and TRBJ1-1, and 8 junction bases match TRBD1. The DNA is as follows: TGCAGCGTTGCCGGGACAGGCAAAAGAGGAGCTTTCTTT. Its translation reads: CSVAGTGKRGAFF. Full variable domain (CDR3 extended with the reference TRBV29-1 and TRBJ1-1 proteins): SAVISQKPSRDICQRGTSLTIQCQVDSQVTMMFWYRQQPGQSLTLIATANQGSEATYESGFVIDKFPISRPNLTFSTLTVSNMSPEDSSIYLCSVAGTGKRGAFFGQGTRLTVV.